The 18 T cell receptor beta chains below all came from one sample that was sequenced in a study of OX40 agonist ivuxolimab in advanced cancers. Data came from immunoSEQ multiplex PCR; TCRdb stores just in-frame clones and leaves some out. The sample lists some 85,000 clones, 91% occurring once. The sample in question was CD4+ or CD8+ T cells sorted from blood, obtained in a trial of the OX40 agonist ivuxolimab. These receptor sequences come from an adult with an advanced solid tumor such as melanoma, head and neck, liver or kidney cancer.

This clone has a single count. This chain uses TRBV2 with TRBJ2-1, with 8 bases aligning to TRBD1. The CDR3 extends over 13 amino acids. The V and J ends lost 7 bases and 8 bases, in that order; junction bases with no gene match: 7. Germline V lookup: CDR1 SNHLY, CDR2 FYNNEI. CDR3 residues: CASNAGGIDEQFF. CDR3 in DNA: TGTGCCAGCAATGCAGGGGGCATAGATGAGCAGTTCTTC.

The chain couples TRBV7-9 to TRBJ2-1; TRBD2 aligns across 8 bases. The V and J ends lost 4 bases and 7 bases, in that order; junction bases with no gene match: 9. Germline V gives CDR1 SEHNR, CDR2 FQNEAQ (reference sequence). This CDR3 spans 15 amino acids. CDR3 coding DNA: TGTGCCAGCAGCTGGAGCGGGAGTGGGGGGAATGAGCAGTTCTTC. The encoded protein is CASSWSGSGGNEQFF.

This chain connects TRBV5-5 to TRBJ1-1; 9 bases are shared with TRBD1. The ends lost 0 bases at V and 5 bases at J; junction bases unmatched: 5. Germline values: CDR1 SGHKS, CDR2 YYEKEE (reference sequence). The CDR3 spans 15 residues. CDR3 residues: CASSLEDRGNTEAFF. CDR3 sequence (DNA): TGTGCCAGCAGCTTGGAAGACAGGGGGAATACTGAAGCTTTCTTT.

The J gene is TRBJ2-5, the V gene TRBV14, with D possibly being TRBD2 (6 bases). From germline, CDR1 is SGHDN and CDR2 FVKESK. V gave up 4 bases and J gave up 5 bases, with 11 bases separating them. The CDR3 is made up of 13 amino acids. The DNA for the CDR3 is TGTGCCAGCAGCCCTAGTGGGGGGGAGACCCAGTACTTC. It yields the protein CASSPSGGETQYF.

This sequence joins TRBV10-3 and TRBJ2-3; D is unclear. Germline V CDR1 and CDR2: ENHRY, SYGVKD. Trimming cost V 4 bases and J 4 bases, with 15 bases left between them. This CDR3 is built from 15 residues. The CDR3 reads CAISVGGPQADTQYF. For the CDR3, the DNA is TGTGCCATCAGTGTAGGCGGCCCTCAGGCAGATACGCAGTATTTT.

Note on this clone: The sample carries other DNA sequences with the same CDR3. This chain links TRBV5-4 with TRBJ1-5; no firm D call. V lost 0 bases and J 1 base, leaving 2 bases between the germline ends. The germline V gene encodes CDR1 SGHNT and CDR2 YYREEE (reference sequence). There are 13 residues in the CDR3. The CDR3: CASSLDSNQPQHF. DNA for the CDR3: TGTGCCAGCAGCTTGGACAGCAATCAGCCCCAGCATTTT.

This rearrangement joins TRBV18 to TRBJ2-6; no definite D call. Germline CDR1 KGHSH, CDR2 LQKENI. This CDR3 comprises 15 residues. V lost 2 bases, J lost 2 bases, and 7 bases lay in between. Here the CDR3 reads CASSPGETGANVLTF. CDR3 in DNA: TGTGCCAGCTCACCAGGAGAGACTGGGGCCAACGTCCTGACTTTC.

The chain combines TRBV28 with TRBJ1-6; D is uncertain. Germline loops: CDR1 MDHEN, CDR2 SYDVKM. The V end was cut by 6 bases, the J end by 0 bases, with 18 bases between. The CDR3 has 18 amino acids. CDR3 coding DNA: TGTGCCAGCAGGTTTTACCTGGGCGGCAGCTCCTATAATTCACCCCTCCACTTT. Translated, it gives CASRFYLGGSSYNSPLHF.

The J gene is TRBJ1-5, the V gene TRBV19, with a tentative D call TRBD1 (6 bases). The CDR3 spans 14 residues. V dropped 5 bases and J dropped 0 bases, with 8 bases sitting between them. Germline V gene sequence: CDR1 LNHDA, CDR2 SQIVND (reference sequence). The CDR3, as DNA: TGTGCCAGTAGTCAGGGGCTTAGCAATCAGCCCCAGCATTTT. Translation gives CASSQGLSNQPQHF.

The chain has TRBV2 and TRBJ2-5; TRBD1 agrees at 8 bases. Germline-derived CDR1 and CDR2 are SNHLY and FYNNEI. With V trimmed by 2 bases and J by 11 bases, 16 bases remained unmatched. CDR3 size: 16 residues. CDR3 sequence (DNA): TGTGCCAGCAGTGAACGCGTAGCAGGGGGCCACCGGGAGCAGTACTTC. Translated: CASSERVAGGHREQYF.

This sequence joins TRBV7-6 and TRBJ2-2; 7 bases are shared with TRBD1. The CDR3 is made up of 16 amino acids. Trimming removed 4 bases from V and 4 bases from J; junction bases left unmatched: 9. Germline CDR1 reads SGHVS; CDR2 reads FNYEAQ. The CDR3 DNA follows: TGTGCCAGCAGCTCAACTACAGGGGCGGGCACCGGGGAGCTGTTTTTT. It codes for CASSSTTGAGTGELFF.

J is TRBJ1-4 and V is TRBV2; 7 positions agree with TRBD1. Trimming at V came to 7 bases and at J to 4 bases, leaving 3 bases not matched to a gene. CDR1 SNHLY and CDR2 FYNNEI come from the germline V gene. CDR3 size: 13 residues. CDR3 sequence: CASNRDSNEKLFF. Written as DNA, the CDR3 is TGTGCCAGCAACCGGGACAGTAATGAAAAACTGTTTTTT.

The V call is TRBV9, the J call TRBJ2-7; D not resolved. There are 14 residues in the CDR3. Germline V gives CDR1 SGDLS, CDR2 YYNGEE. V lost 0 bases, J lost 1 base, and 8 bases lay in between. The CDR3 loop is CASSVESKSYEQYF. Written as DNA, the CDR3 is TGTGCCAGCAGCGTAGAGTCCAAATCCTACGAGCAGTACTTC.

The gene calls are TRBV28 and TRBJ1-2; 8 positions agree with TRBD1. V trimming: 6 bases; J trimming: 2 bases; junction bases outside the gene matches: 5. The CDR3 loop spans 14 amino acids. Germline assignment: CDR1 MDHEN and CDR2 SYDVKM. The CDR3 bases are TGTGCCAGCAGGACGACAGGGGCCAACTATGGCTACACCTTC. Its protein is CASRTTGANYGYTF.

In DNA, the CDR3 is TGCGCCAGCAGCCTACAACCGGGACAGGGGGCGCGCGGCTACACCTTC. Its translation: CASSLQPGQGARGYTF. The chain is built from TRBV5-1 and TRBJ1-2; 12 nucleotides align to TRBD1. The CDR3 has 16 amino acids. The germline gives CDR1 SGHRS, CDR2 YFSETQ. J was trimmed by 8 bases and V by 4 bases; bases with no gene match: 12.

J is TRBJ1-4 and V is TRBV5-4, with unresolved D. CDR3 length: 14 amino acids. With 4 bases removed from V and 6 bases from J, the gap between germline ends came to 13 bases. Germline CDR1 SGHNT, CDR2 YYREEE (reference sequence). The CDR3 region has the DNA TGTGCCAGCAGCCTCCGTGGGGTAGATGAAAAACTGTTTTTT. This gives the protein CASSLRGVDEKLFF.

The rearrangement links TRBV21-1 to TRBJ2-7. TRBV21-1 is classified as a pseudogene. The CDR3 loop spans 10 amino acids. The CDR3 sequence: CASSKTEQYF. In DNA form, the CDR3 reads TGTGCCAGCAGCAAAACCGAGCAGTACTTC.

The genes are TRBV10-3 and TRBJ2-7, with 9 bases fitting TRBD1. The germline V gene encodes CDR1 ENHRY and CDR2 SYGVKD. V gave up 6 bases and J gave up 4 bases; unmatched junction bases: 7. This CDR3 has 14 amino acids. In DNA, the CDR3 is TGTGCCATCAGGGAGACAGGGGGTCGATACGAGCAGTACTTC. Amino acids: CAIRETGGRYEQYF.